This is a list of T cell receptor beta chains from one sample in a study of beta chain features in type 1 diabetes. Some clones are missing from TCRdb's copy, which holds only in-frame ones; the method was immunoSEQ multiplex PCR. The table lists about 740,000 clones, 13% of them singletons, with approximately 0.022% in the top ten. Sequenced: naive CD4+ T cells from blood. All receptors come from a man in his late teens or twenties with type 1 diabetes. Each CDR3 is given with its conserved first and last residue. D genes are given only for firm matches. Part of the rows lack a size; the others show once, few, many or a class for expanded clones.

abundance,v_gene,d_gene,j_gene,CDR3aa,CDR3nt
-,TRBV7-6,-,TRBJ2-7,CASSLGGRGTYEQYF,TGTGCCAGCAGCTTAGGGGGCAGGGGAACCTACGAGCAGTACTTC
-,TRBV9,-,TRBJ2-2,CASSVEGGVKTGELFF,TGTGCCAGCAGCGTAGAAGGCGGAGTAAAAACCGGGGAGCTGTTTTTT
-,TRBV4-1,-,TRBJ2-1,CASSQEFGEQFF,TGCGCCAGCAGCCAAGAGTTCGGTGAGCAGTTCTTC
few,TRBV6-5,-,TRBJ1-2,CASSSPGEGNTF,TGTGCCAGCAGTTCTCCGGGAGAGGGAAACACCTTC
few,TRBV25-1,TRBD1,TRBJ1-2,CASTPTAGGGTANYGYTF,TGTGCCAGCACGCCGACGGCAGGGGGCGGAACAGCTAACTATGGCTACACCTTC
few,TRBV6-6,TRBD1,TRBJ1-2,CASSSADRARGYTF,TGTGCCAGCAGTTCGGCAGACAGGGCACGAGGCTACACCTTC
few,TRBV6-5,-,TRBJ1-1,CASRYSNTEAFF,TGTGCCAGCCGGTACTCGAACACTGAAGCTTTCTTT
-,TRBV28,-,TRBJ1-5,CASRTNQPQHF,TGTGCCAGCAGGACGAATCAGCCCCAGCATTTT
-,TRBV14,-,TRBJ2-1,CASSRSTVNEQFF,TGTGCCAGCAGCCGAAGTACGGTAAATGAGCAGTTCTTC
few,TRBV5-1,-,TRBJ2-3,CASSYTNSGADTQYF,TGCGCCAGCAGCTACACTAATTCTGGGGCTGATACGCAGTATTTT
few,TRBV10-3,-,TRBJ2-7,CAISDGQRAYEQYF,TGTGCCATCAGTGATGGGCAGAGAGCCTACGAGCAGTACTTC
-,TRBV7-6,TRBD2,TRBJ2-1,CASSLLAGGYGEQFF,TGTGCCAGCAGCTTGCTAGCGGGGGGGTATGGTGAGCAGTTCTTC
few,TRBV29-1,-,TRBJ2-7,CSVEGETAGASSYEQYF,TGCAGCGTTGAAGGCGAGACGGCCGGGGCGAGCTCCTACGAGCAGTACTTC
once,TRBV28,-,TRBJ1-2,CASSWAGATYGYTF,TGTGCCAGCAGTTGGGCAGGGGCGACCTATGGCTACACCTTC